Following are 7 T cell receptor beta chains from one sample sequenced in a study of blood T cell repertoires in COVID-19. Sequencing was performed with immunoSEQ multiplex PCR; in TCRdb, only in-frame clones are kept and a portion is missing. The top ten clones hold 2.5% to 3.5% of a sample with some 290,000 clones, around 90% of them seen once. The sequencing input was peripheral blood. These receptors all stem from a woman aged 25-40 years with COVID-19, enrolled during active disease.

The chain joins TRBV9 to TRBJ2-2; TRBD1 might be the D (6 bases). Germline assignment: CDR1 SGDLS and CDR2 YYNGEE. V was clipped by 0 bases and J by 2 bases, with 23 bases between them. The CDR3 is 20 amino acids. This chain's CDR3 is CASSVDPGHTGISNTGELFF. The CDR3 DNA sequence: TGTGCCAGCAGCGTAGATCCGGGGCATACAGGGATCAGTAACACCGGGGAGCTGTTTTTT. Full variable domain (rest looked up from reference TRBV9 and TRBJ2-2): DSGVTQTPKHLITATGQRVTLRCSPRSGDLSVYWYQQSLDQGLQFLIQYYNGEERAKGNILERFSAQQFPDLHSELNLSSLELGDSALYFCASSVDPGHTGISNTGELFFGEGSRLTVL.

The V call is TRBV4-1, the J call TRBJ2-2; 12 bases agree with TRBD2. V gave up 0 bases and J gave up 3 bases; unmatched junction bases: 5. The CDR3 has 18 amino acids. Germline-derived CDR1 and CDR2 are MGHRA and YSYEKL. CDR3 bases: TGCGCCAGCAGCCAAGAGGGACTAGCGGGTTTACACACCGGGGAGCTGTTTTTT. Amino acid sequence: CASSQEGLAGLHTGELFF.

The chain joins TRBV30 to TRBJ1-2; 9 bases match TRBD1. In germline, CDR1 is GTSNPN, CDR2 SVGIG (reference sequence). This CDR3 spans 15 amino acids. J was trimmed by 8 bases and V by 2 bases; bases with no gene match: 12. The CDR3 DNA reads TGTGCCTGGAGTATTCTTCGTTTGGGACAGGGCGGCTACACCTTC. Translating gives CAWSILRLGQGGYTF.

The genes are TRBV12-3 or TRBV12-4 and TRBJ1-1; 8 nucleotides line up with TRBD1. The CDR3 contains 12 residues. Trimming at V came to 10 bases and at J to 4 bases, leaving 5 bases not matched to a gene. The CDR3 region has the DNA TGTGCCACCGGGCAGGGGGCCACTGAAGCTTTCTTT. Encoded protein: CATGQGATEAFF.

This chain joins TRBV27 and TRBJ1-6, with 9 bases fitting TRBD1. The CDR3 covers 16 residues. V shed 4 bases, J shed 7 bases, and the junction held 8 bases outside the gene matches. Per the germline V gene, CDR1 is MNHEY and CDR2 is SMNVEV (reference sequence). The CDR3 is CASSSRGTGKNSPLHF. CDR3 nucleotide sequence: TGTGCCAGCAGTTCCCGAGGGACAGGGAAGAATTCACCCCTCCACTTT.

V usage is TRBV18 and J usage is TRBJ1-3; D unclear. V was shortened by 3 bases and J by 1 base, with 13 bases between the two germline ends. The germline V gene encodes CDR1 KGHSH and CDR2 LQKENI. CDR3 length equals 16 residues. The CDR3 reads CASSPLNSPSGNTIYF. CDR3 DNA: TGTGCCAGCTCACCTCTAAACAGCCCGTCTGGAAACACCATATATTTT.

J is TRBJ2-2 and V is TRBV5-4; D ambiguous. Germline V gives CDR1 SGHNT, CDR2 YYREEE (reference sequence). Trimming stripped 5 bases from V and 4 bases from J, with 9 bases between. The CDR3 spans 13 residues. Here the CDR3 DNA reads TGTGCCAGCAGACGCACAGTCACCGGGGAGCTGTTTTTT. Translation: CASRRTVTGELFF. Using reference TRBV5-4 and TRBJ2-2 for the parts outside the CDR3, the full variable domain is ETGVTQSPTHLIKTRGQQVTLRCSSQSGHNTVSWYQQALGQGPQFIFQYYREEENGRGNFPPRFSGLQFPNYSSELNVNALELDDSALYLCASRRTVTGELFFGEGSRLTVL.